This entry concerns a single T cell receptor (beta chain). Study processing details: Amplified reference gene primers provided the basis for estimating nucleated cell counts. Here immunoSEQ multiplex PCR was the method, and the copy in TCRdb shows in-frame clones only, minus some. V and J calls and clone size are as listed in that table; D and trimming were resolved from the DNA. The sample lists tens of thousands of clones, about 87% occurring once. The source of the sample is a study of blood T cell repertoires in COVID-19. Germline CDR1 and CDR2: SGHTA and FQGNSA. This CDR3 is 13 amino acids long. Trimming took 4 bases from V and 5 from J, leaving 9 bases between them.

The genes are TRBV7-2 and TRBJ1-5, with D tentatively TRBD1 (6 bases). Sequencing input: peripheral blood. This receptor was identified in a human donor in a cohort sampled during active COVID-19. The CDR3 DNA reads TGTGCCAGCAGCTCGAGGACAGATCAGCCCCAGCATTTT. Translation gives CASSSRTDQPQHF.